This T cell receptor (beta chain) was sequenced for a study of T cells after yellow fever vaccination. Germline lookup yields CDR1 KGHSH and CDR2 LQKENI. This CDR3 spans 16 amino acids. Deletions cut 2 bases from V and 0 bases from J, with 12 bases between. TCRdb independently ran MiXCR on the 5' RACE reads; one entry per CDR3 protein. The sample carries hundreds of thousands of distinct CDR3 sequences, more than 9% recorded once. V is TRBV18 and J is TRBJ2-3; D is perhaps TRBD2 (5 bases). The sample here was PBMCs, taken on the day of the yellow fever booster vaccination. This TCR came from a man younger than 40 who received the YFV17D yellow fever vaccine. Here the CDR3 DNA reads TGTGCCAGCTCACCAGTCGGGATCCCTAGCACAGATACGCAGTATTTT. Translation gives CASSPVGIPSTDTQYF.